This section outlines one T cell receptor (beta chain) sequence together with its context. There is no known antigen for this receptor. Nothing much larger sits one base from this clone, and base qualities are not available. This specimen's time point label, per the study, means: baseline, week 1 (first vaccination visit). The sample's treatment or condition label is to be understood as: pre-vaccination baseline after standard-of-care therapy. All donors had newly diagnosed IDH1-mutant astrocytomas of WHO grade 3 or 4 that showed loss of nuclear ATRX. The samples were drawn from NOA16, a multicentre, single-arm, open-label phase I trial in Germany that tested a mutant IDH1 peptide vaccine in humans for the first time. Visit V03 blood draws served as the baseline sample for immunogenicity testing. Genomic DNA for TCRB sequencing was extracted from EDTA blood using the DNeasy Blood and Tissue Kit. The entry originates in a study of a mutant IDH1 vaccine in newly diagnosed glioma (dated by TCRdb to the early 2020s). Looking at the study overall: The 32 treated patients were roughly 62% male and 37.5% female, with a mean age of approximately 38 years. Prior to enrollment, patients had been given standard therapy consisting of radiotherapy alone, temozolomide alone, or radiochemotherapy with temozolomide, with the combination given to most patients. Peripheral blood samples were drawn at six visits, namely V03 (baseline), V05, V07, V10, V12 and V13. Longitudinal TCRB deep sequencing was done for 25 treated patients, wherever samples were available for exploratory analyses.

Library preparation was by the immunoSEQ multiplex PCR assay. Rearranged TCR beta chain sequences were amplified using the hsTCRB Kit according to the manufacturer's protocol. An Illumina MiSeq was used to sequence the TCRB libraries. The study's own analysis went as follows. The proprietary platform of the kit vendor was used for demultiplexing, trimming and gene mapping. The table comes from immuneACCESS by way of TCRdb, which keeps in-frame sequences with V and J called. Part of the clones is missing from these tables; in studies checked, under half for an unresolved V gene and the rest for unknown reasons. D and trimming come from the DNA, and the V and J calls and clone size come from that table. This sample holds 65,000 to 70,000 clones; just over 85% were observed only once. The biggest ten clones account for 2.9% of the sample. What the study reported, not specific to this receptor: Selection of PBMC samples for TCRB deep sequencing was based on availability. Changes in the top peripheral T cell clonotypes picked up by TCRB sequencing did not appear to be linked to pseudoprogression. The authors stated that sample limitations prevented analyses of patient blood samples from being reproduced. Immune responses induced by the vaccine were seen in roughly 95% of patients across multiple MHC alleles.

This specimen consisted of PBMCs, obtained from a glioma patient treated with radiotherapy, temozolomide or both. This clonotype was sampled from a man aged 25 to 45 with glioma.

The CDR3 has the sequence CASRDGQFSGNTIYF. The DNA sequence reads TGTGCCAGCAGGGACGGACAGTTCTCTGGAAACACCATATATTTT. Recombination joined TRBV6-1 with TRBJ1-3, and perhaps TRBD1 as D gene, on 6 matching bases. The CDR3 numbers 15 residues from cysteine through phenylalanine. The only DNA kept is the CDR3, 45 bases in frame from the first base. The junction shows trimming of 6 bases on V and 0 bases on J, plus 12 bases between the germline ends. Taken from the germline V gene, the CDR1 and CDR2 loops are MNHNS and SASEGT.